The sequence of this T cell receptor (beta chain) was determined in a study of memory CD4+ T cells and cytomegalovirus serostatus. Measured with immunoSEQ multiplex PCR; TCRdb has only the in-frame clones, and not every one. The sample shows about 25,000 clones, 70% to 80% of them seen only once. The germline V gene has CDR1 LNHDA and CDR2 SQIVND (reference sequence). The CDR3 has 13 amino acids. Turning to this clone: Its cognate antigen is unknown. One junction end does not reproduce the germline sequence, and a read error may be involved.

The sort gate was single viable CD3+CD4+CD8-CD45RO+ cells for memory CD4+ T cells. Serum IgG to CMV pp150, pp28, p38 and p52 defined serostatus. Study-level findings and limits: Of 150 to 200 reported CMV TCRbeta sequences, about 67 were found in memory CD4+ repertoires.

The sample consisted of memory CD4+ T cells from blood. The source of this sequence is an adult in good health and CMV-seronegative. The chain employs TRBV19 and TRBJ2-1; 7 bases map to TRBD2. This CDR3 reads CASKGRGYNEQFF. Written as DNA, the CDR3 is TGTGCAAGTAAGGGGCGGGGGTACAATGAGCAGTTCTTC.